A selection of T cell receptor beta chains follows, all from one sample in a study of blood T cell repertoires in COVID-19. Assay: immunoSEQ multiplex PCR; the TCRdb copy retains only in-frame clones and omits some. The profile shows roughly 140,000 clones, about 87% of them singletons. Sequenced material: PBMCs or T cells enriched from blood (not recorded which). The receptors shown here come from a man aged 60 to 75 who had recovered from COVID-19. Both conserved end residues are part of each CDR3. Fields, in order: CDR3 DNA, CDR3 protein, clone size, D gene, V gene, J gene. A D gene is named only where the DNA matches it firmly. Clone sizes are given selectively: once, few, many, or a class where the clone is expanded.

DNA: TGCAGTGCTAGTCCCATTGGGCCGCAGTATTTT
CDR3: CSASPIGPQYF
size: -
D: -
V: TRBV20-1
J: TRBJ2-3

DNA: TGCGCCAGCAGCCGAGCCCCAGACATACCCGGGGAGCTGTTTTTT
CDR3: CASSRAPDIPGELFF
size: -
D: -
V: TRBV5-1
J: TRBJ2-2

DNA: TGTGCCAGCAGCACTAGCGGGGCCCAAGAGACCCAGTACTTC
CDR3: CASSTSGAQETQYF
size: -
D: TRBD2
V: TRBV28
J: TRBJ2-5

DNA: TGTGCCAGTAGTCTGACAGGCGGCAATCAGCCCCAGCATTTT
CDR3: CASSLTGGNQPQHF
size: -
D: -
V: TRBV19
J: TRBJ1-5

DNA: TGTGCCAGGCGCCAGAGACTAGCTAGCACCGGGGAGCTGTTTTTT
CDR3: CARRQRLASTGELFF
size: few
D: TRBD2
V: TRBV19
J: TRBJ2-2

DNA: TGTGCCAGCAGCCGGACAGGGGGCGCGTACGAGCAGTACTTC
CDR3: CASSRTGGAYEQYF
size: once
D: TRBD1
V: TRBV6-5
J: TRBJ2-7

DNA: TGTGCCAGCATCCGGGGTAAAGGTGGAAACACCATATATTTT
CDR3: CASIRGKGGNTIYF
size: -
D: -
V: TRBV2
J: TRBJ1-3

DNA: TGTGCCAGCAGTCTGAGGACAGGGAAGCCTCAGCCCCAGCATTTT
CDR3: CASSLRTGKPQPQHF
size: once
D: TRBD1
V: TRBV28
J: TRBJ1-5

DNA: TGTGCCAGCAGCTTCATAGCGGGAGCGGCAGATACGCAGTATTTT
CDR3: CASSFIAGAADTQYF
size: -
D: TRBD2
V: TRBV7-2
J: TRBJ2-3

DNA: TGTGCCAGCAGCCTGTGGACAGGGTCAGATACGCAGTATTTT
CDR3: CASSLWTGSDTQYF
size: -
D: TRBD1
V: TRBV14
J: TRBJ2-3

DNA: TGTGCCAGCAGCCCCCGGGGAGCGGGGACCGGGGAGCTGTTTTTT
CDR3: CASSPRGAGTGELFF
size: few
D: TRBD2
V: TRBV7-6
J: TRBJ2-2

DNA: TGCAGCGTTGGAGAAGGGAGGAATCAGCCCCAGCATTTT
CDR3: CSVGEGRNQPQHF
size: -
D: -
V: TRBV29-1
J: TRBJ1-5